The rows below give T cell receptor beta chains drawn from one sample of a study of shared clonotypes between healthy human individuals. Generated by immunoSEQ multiplex PCR, the TCRdb table keeps only in-frame clones and is missing some. Altogether nearly 2 million clones are present, about 95% being singletons, with the ten largest covering 0.9% to 1.5%. What was sequenced was naive CD8+ T cells sorted from blood. All receptors come from a man between 18 and 35 years old in good health. Both conserved end residues are part of each CDR3. Each record gives: J gene, CDR3 length, clone size, D gene, V gene, CDR3 DNA, CDR3 protein. A D gene is named only where the DNA matches it firmly. Not every row has a clone size; where given, it reads once, few, many or a size class.

J gene: TRBJ1-6
CDR3 length: 17
clone size: .
D gene: .
V gene: TRBV7-2
CDR3 DNA: TGTGCCAGCAGCCCAGGGGACCCCCGGACGTATAATTCACCCCTCCACTTT
CDR3 protein: CASSPGDPRTYNSPLHF

J gene: TRBJ1-6
CDR3 length: 15
clone size: .
D gene: TRBD1
V gene: TRBV28
CDR3 DNA: TGTGCCAGCAGTCCACAGGGGGAAATTAATTCACCCCTCCACTTT
CDR3 protein: CASSPQGEINSPLHF

J gene: TRBJ2-3
CDR3 length: 19
clone size: .
D gene: TRBD2
V gene: TRBV9
CDR3 DNA: TGTGCCAGCAGCCCCCAGGGGTGGACTAGCGGGAGCATTGCAGATACGCAGTATTTT
CDR3 protein: CASSPQGWTSGSIADTQYF

J gene: TRBJ1-2
CDR3 length: 16
clone size: .
D gene: TRBD1
V gene: TRBV5-4
CDR3 DNA: TGTGCCAGCAGCCCCCGTGGACAGGGACCTAACTATGGCTACACCTTC
CDR3 protein: CASSPRGQGPNYGYTF

J gene: TRBJ1-2
CDR3 length: 12
clone size: .
D gene: .
V gene: TRBV6-1
CDR3 DNA: TGTGCCAGACGCCCCACCCTTCCCGGCTACACCTTC
CDR3 protein: CARRPTLPGYTF

J gene: TRBJ2-1
CDR3 length: 15
clone size: few
D gene: .
V gene: TRBV19
CDR3 DNA: TGTGCCAGTAGTGCCCAGGCGGGACGAATCAATGAGCAGTTCTTC
CDR3 protein: CASSAQAGRINEQFF

J gene: TRBJ2-7
CDR3 length: 14
clone size: .
D gene: .
V gene: TRBV7-6
CDR3 DNA: TGTGCCAGCAGCTTGGAGACAGGCCACTACGAGCAGTACTTC
CDR3 protein: CASSLETGHYEQYF

J gene: TRBJ2-7
CDR3 length: 13
clone size: .
D gene: TRBD1
V gene: TRBV4-1
CDR3 DNA: TGCGCCAGCAGCGGGACAGAGTCCTACGAGCAGTACTTC
CDR3 protein: CASSGTESYEQYF

J gene: TRBJ2-2
CDR3 length: 13
clone size: .
D gene: .
V gene: TRBV27
CDR3 DNA: TGTGCCAGCAGTTCCTCTAGCGCCGGGGAGCTGTTTTTT
CDR3 protein: CASSSSSAGELFF

J gene: TRBJ2-5
CDR3 length: 17
clone size: .
D gene: TRBD2
V gene: TRBV6-1
CDR3 DNA: TGTGCCAGCAGTGAAACCGGACTAGCGGGGGGTCGTGAGACCCAGTACTTC
CDR3 protein: CASSETGLAGGRETQYF

J gene: TRBJ1-6
CDR3 length: 15
clone size: .
D gene: .
V gene: TRBV6-5
CDR3 DNA: TGTGCCAGCAGTTACTGGGGACGGACGGGTGGTCCCCTCCACTTT
CDR3 protein: CASSYWGRTGGPLHF

J gene: TRBJ2-2
CDR3 length: 17
clone size: once
D gene: TRBD2
V gene: TRBV4-1
CDR3 DNA: TGCGCCAGCAGCCTCGACCCCCTAGCGGGGGGGCCAGGGGAGCTGTTTTTT
CDR3 protein: CASSLDPLAGGPGELFF

J gene: TRBJ2-7
CDR3 length: 14
clone size: .
D gene: TRBD1
V gene: TRBV5-1
CDR3 DNA: TGCGCCAGCAGCTTGTATGGACAGGGCTACGAGCAGTACTTC
CDR3 protein: CASSLYGQGYEQYF

J gene: TRBJ2-2
CDR3 length: 14
clone size: .
D gene: .
V gene: TRBV19
CDR3 DNA: TGTGCCAGTAGTATTCCCGGTACCCGATATGAGCTGTTTTTT
CDR3 protein: CASSIPGTRYELFF

J gene: TRBJ2-3
CDR3 length: 16
clone size: .
D gene: TRBD2
V gene: TRBV4-1
CDR3 DNA: TGCGCCAGCACCCTATCTAGCGGGGGGGCCAGAGATACGCAGTATTTT
CDR3 protein: CASTLSSGGARDTQYF

J gene: TRBJ1-1
CDR3 length: 13
clone size: .
D gene: .
V gene: TRBV7-9
CDR3 DNA: TGTGCCAGCAGCTTACAGGGTAGGACTGAAGCTTTCTTT
CDR3 protein: CASSLQGRTEAFF

J gene: TRBJ1-1
CDR3 length: 17
clone size: .
D gene: .
V gene: TRBV27
CDR3 DNA: TGTGCCAGCAGTTTATCGGTAGCACCTGAAATGAACACTGAAGCTTTCTTT
CDR3 protein: CASSLSVAPEMNTEAFF

J gene: TRBJ2-7
CDR3 length: 14
clone size: once
D gene: .
V gene: TRBV10-2
CDR3 DNA: TGCGCCAGCAGTGAGCCTAGCTTTGCCTACGAGCAGTACTTC
CDR3 protein: CASSEPSFAYEQYF

J gene: TRBJ1-1
CDR3 length: 13
clone size: .
D gene: .
V gene: TRBV5-5
CDR3 DNA: TGTGCCAGCAGCCTGGGGGTGAGCACTGAAGCTTTCTTT
CDR3 protein: CASSLGVSTEAFF

J gene: TRBJ2-7
CDR3 length: 13
clone size: .
D gene: .
V gene: TRBV7-9
CDR3 DNA: TGTGCCAGCAGCTTAGCGGGGACCTACGAGCAGTACTTC
CDR3 protein: CASSLAGTYEQYF

J gene: TRBJ2-1
CDR3 length: 16
clone size: .
D gene: TRBD2
V gene: TRBV7-9
CDR3 DNA: TGTGCCAGCAGCTTACCAAGCGGGACCTCTGTCAATGAGCAGTTCTTC
CDR3 protein: CASSLPSGTSVNEQFF

J gene: TRBJ2-7
CDR3 length: 16
clone size: .
D gene: .
V gene: TRBV11-1
CDR3 DNA: TGTGCCAGCAGCCCCCCGGAAGGCAGGGGTTTCTACGAGCAGTACTTC
CDR3 protein: CASSPPEGRGFYEQYF

J gene: TRBJ2-7
CDR3 length: 14
clone size: .
D gene: .
V gene: TRBV5-1
CDR3 DNA: TGCGCCAGCAGCTTGAGGGCTAGTTACCACGAGCAGTACTTC
CDR3 protein: CASSLRASYHEQYF

J gene: TRBJ2-1
CDR3 length: 16
clone size: .
D gene: .
V gene: TRBV2
CDR3 DNA: TGTGCCAGCAGTGAAGTGGTAGGGTTGGCCGACAATGAGCAGTTCTTC
CDR3 protein: CASSEVVGLADNEQFF